The entry below describes one T cell receptor (beta chain). The data originate from a study of T cell responses to AZD1222 COVID-19 vaccine. Assay used: immunoSEQ multiplex PCR; TCRdb lists only in-frame clones, some missing. The data hold 110,000 or so clones, with about 93% observed a single time. The sequenced sample was peripheral blood, obtained 28 days after the second dose of the MenACWY control vaccine. This clonotype was sampled from an adult who received the MenACWY meningococcal vaccine as a control.

CDR3 DNA: TGTGCCAGCAGCTTAAGGGGGCACATTCAGTACTTC. Its protein is CASSLRGHIQYF. V gene TRBV7-2 combines with J gene TRBJ2-4; 7 bases map to TRBD1. CDR1 is SGHTA and CDR2 is FQGNSA in the germline V gene. With 2 bases clipped from V and 8 bases from J, the junction kept 0 bases outside the gene matches. The CDR3 has 12 residues.